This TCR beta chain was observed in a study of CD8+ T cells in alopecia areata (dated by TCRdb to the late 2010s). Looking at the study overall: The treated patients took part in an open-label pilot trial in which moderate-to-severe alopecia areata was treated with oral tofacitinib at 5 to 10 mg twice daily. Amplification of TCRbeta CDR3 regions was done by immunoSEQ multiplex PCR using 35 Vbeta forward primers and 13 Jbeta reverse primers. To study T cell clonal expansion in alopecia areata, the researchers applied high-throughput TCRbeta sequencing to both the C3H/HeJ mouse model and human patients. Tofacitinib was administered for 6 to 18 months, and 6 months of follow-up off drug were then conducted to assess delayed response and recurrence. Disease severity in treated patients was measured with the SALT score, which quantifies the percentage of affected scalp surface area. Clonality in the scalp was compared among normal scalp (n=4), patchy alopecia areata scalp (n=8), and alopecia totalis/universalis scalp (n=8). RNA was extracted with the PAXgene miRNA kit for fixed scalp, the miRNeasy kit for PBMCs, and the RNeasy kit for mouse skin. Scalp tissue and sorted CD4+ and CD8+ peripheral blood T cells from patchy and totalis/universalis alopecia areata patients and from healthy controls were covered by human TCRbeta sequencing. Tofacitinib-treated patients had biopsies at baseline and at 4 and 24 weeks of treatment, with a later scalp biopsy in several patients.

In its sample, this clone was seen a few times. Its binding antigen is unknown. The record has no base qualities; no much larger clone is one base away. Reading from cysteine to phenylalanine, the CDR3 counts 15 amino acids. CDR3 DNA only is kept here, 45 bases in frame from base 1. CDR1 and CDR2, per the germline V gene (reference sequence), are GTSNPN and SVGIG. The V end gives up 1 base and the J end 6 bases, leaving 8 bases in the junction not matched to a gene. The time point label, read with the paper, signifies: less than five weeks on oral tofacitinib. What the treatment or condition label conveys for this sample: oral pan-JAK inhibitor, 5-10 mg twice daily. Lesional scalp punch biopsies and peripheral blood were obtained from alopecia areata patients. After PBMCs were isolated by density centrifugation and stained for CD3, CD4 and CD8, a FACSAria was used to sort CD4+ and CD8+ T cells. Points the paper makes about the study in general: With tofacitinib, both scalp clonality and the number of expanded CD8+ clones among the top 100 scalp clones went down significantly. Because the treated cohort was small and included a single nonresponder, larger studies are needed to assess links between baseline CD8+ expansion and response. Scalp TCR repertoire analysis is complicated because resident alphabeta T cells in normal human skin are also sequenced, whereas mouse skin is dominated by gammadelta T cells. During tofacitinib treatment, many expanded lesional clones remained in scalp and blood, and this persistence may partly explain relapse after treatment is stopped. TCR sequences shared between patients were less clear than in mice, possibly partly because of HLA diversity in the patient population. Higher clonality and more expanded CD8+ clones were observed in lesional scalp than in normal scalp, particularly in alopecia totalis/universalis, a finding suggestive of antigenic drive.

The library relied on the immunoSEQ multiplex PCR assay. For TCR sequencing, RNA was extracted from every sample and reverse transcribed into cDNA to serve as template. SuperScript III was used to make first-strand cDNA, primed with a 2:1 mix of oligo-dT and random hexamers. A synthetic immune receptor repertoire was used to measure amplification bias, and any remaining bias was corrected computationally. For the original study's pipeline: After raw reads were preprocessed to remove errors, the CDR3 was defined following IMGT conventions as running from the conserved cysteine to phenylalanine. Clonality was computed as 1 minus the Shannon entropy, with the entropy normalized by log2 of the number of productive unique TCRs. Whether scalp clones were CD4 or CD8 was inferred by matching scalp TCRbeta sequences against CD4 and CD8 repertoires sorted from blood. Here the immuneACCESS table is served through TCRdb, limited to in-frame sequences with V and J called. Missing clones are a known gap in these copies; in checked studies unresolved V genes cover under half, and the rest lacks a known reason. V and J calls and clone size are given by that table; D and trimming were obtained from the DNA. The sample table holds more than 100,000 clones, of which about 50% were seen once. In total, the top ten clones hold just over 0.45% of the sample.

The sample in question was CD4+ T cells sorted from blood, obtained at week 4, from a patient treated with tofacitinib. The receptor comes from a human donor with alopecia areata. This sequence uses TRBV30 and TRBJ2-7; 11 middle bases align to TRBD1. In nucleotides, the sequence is TGTGCCTGGAGTGACCCCGGGACAGGGGGGGTCGAGCAGTACTTC. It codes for CAWSDPGTGGVEQYF.